Listed below are T cell receptor beta chains from one sample, sequenced in a study of cytomegalovirus exposure and HLA in healthy donors. Clones were sequenced by immunoSEQ multiplex PCR, and TCRdb holds only the in-frame ones, with some missing. The sample holds 300,000 or so clones, approximately 91% seen once. Specimen: PBMCs. These receptors all stem from a man younger than 45 in good health and CMV-seronegative. Each CDR3 is given with its conserved first and last residue. The order of the fields is CDR3 protein, CDR3 DNA, clone size, V gene, D gene, J gene. The D gene is left open where the match is weak. Clone size is shown for a subset of rows, as once, few, many or a class of expanded clone.

CASSLFQGWNTGELFF	TGTGCCAGCAGCTTATTCCAGGGGTGGAACACCGGGGAGCTGTTTTTT	.	TRBV13	.	TRBJ2-2
CASSLAPRTQYF	TGTGCCAGCAGCCTTGCCCCTAGGACGCAGTATTTT	few	TRBV5-6	.	TRBJ2-3
CAWSVFYGEAFF	TGTGCCTGGAGTGTGTTCTACGGTGAAGCTTTCTTT	.	TRBV30	.	TRBJ1-1
CASSTYTGTGGTYGYTF	TGTGCCAGCAGCACCTACACGGGGACAGGGGGGACCTATGGCTACACCTTC	.	TRBV2	TRBD1	TRBJ1-2
CASSLFSGGAWNEQFF	TGTGCCAGCAGTTTATTTAGCGGGGGGGCTTGGAATGAGCAGTTCTTC	.	TRBV27	TRBD2	TRBJ2-1
CSVAALAGYTF	TGCAGCGTTGCAGCATTAGCCGGCTACACCTTC	few	TRBV29-1	.	TRBJ1-2
CATSRGLSSYNEQFF	TGTGCCACCAGCCGGGGGTTGAGCTCCTACAATGAGCAGTTCTTC	.	TRBV15	.	TRBJ2-1
CASRPIAGASYEQYF	TGCGCCAGCAGGCCGATAGCGGGGGCTTCCTACGAGCAGTACTTC	.	TRBV5-1	TRBD2	TRBJ2-7
CASSHPFSGGTDTQYF	TGCGCCAGCAGCCACCCATTTAGCGGGGGCACAGATACGCAGTATTTT	once	TRBV4-1	TRBD2	TRBJ2-3
CASSLEGGDEKLFF	TGTGCCAGCAGCTTGGAAGGGGGAGATGAAAAACTGTTTTTT	.	TRBV5-4	.	TRBJ1-4
CASSSGQGRYEQYF	TGTGCCAGCAGCTCCGGACAGGGTCGCTACGAGCAGTACTTC	.	TRBV7-2	TRBD1	TRBJ2-7
CASSRQGPYEQYF	TGTGCCAGCAGCCGACAGGGCCCCTACGAGCAGTACTTC	once	TRBV14	TRBD1	TRBJ2-7
CASSEGGLAYEQYF	TGTGCCAGCAGTGAAGGGGGACTAGCCTACGAGCAGTACTTC	.	TRBV6-1	TRBD2	TRBJ2-7
CASSPDGQYGYTF	TGTGCCAGCTCACCCGACGGACAGTATGGCTACACCTTC	.	TRBV18	.	TRBJ1-2
CASSLQGQVTDTQYF	TGTGCCAGCAGTTTACAGGGACAGGTCACAGATACGCAGTATTTT	.	TRBV28	TRBD1	TRBJ2-3
CASSGNRANQPQHF	TGTGCCAGCAGCGGCAACAGGGCCAATCAGCCCCAGCATTTT	.	TRBV6-1	.	TRBJ1-5
CASSLGQGHGYTF	TGTGCCAGCAGCCTTGGACAGGGTCATGGCTACACCTTC	.	TRBV7-2	TRBD1	TRBJ1-2
CASSFPGSNGYTF	TGTGCCAGCAGTTTCCCAGGGTCAAATGGCTACACCTTC	.	TRBV27	.	TRBJ1-2
CASRTGQFSSGNTIYF	TGCGCCAGCAGAACTGGACAGTTCTCCTCTGGAAACACCATATATTTT	.	TRBV4-1	.	TRBJ1-3
CASSPMPTDTQYF	TGTGCCAGCAGCCCTATGCCCACAGATACGCAGTATTTT	.	TRBV5-6	.	TRBJ2-3
CASSPTGAKQFF	TGTGCCAGCAGCCCCACGGGAGCAAAGCAGTTCTTC	.	TRBV7-2	.	TRBJ2-1
CASSEQGFGYTF	TGTGCCAGCAGTGAACAGGGTTTTGGCTACACCTTC	few	TRBV2	.	TRBJ1-2
CASSLDRVWLGYTF	TGTGCCAGCAGCCTGGACAGGGTTTGGCTCGGCTACACCTTC	.	TRBV5-4	TRBD1	TRBJ1-2